This T cell receptor beta chain stems from a study of tumor and adjacent non-tumor tissue in lung cancer (dated by TCRdb to the late 2010s). Regarding the complete study: Patients with adenocarcinoma (approximately 13), squamous cell carcinoma (2) and small cell lung cancer (1) were included in the cohort. The study compared bulk TCRbeta repertoires from lung tumor tissue and matched distant non-tumor lung tissue of about 16 lung cancer patients. Ages among the roughly 15 patients ranged from about 30 to 85 years, there were some 10 men and 5 women, and disease was at TNM stage I to III. A total of about 130 million productive TCRbeta reads were generated by sequencing, corresponding to an average of roughly 4 million reads per sample. TCRbeta CDR3 sequencing was performed on roughly 27 paired specimens, with one tumor sample and one normal lung sample collected per patient. Study-wide findings and limitations: TCR diversity was significantly higher in younger patients, and greater tumor TCR diversity was associated with shorter overall survival and shorter disease-free survival. Tumor tissue showed significantly higher TCR diversity (inverse Simpson) than normal lung tissue, at around 450 vs 150 (P = 0.0075, Mann-Whitney U test). Because peripheral blood was not sequenced, blood TCRbeta repertoires in the lung cancer patients of the study were not examined. In normal lung, the top 100 clones accounted for a significantly larger cumulative share of the repertoire than in tumor tissue. Only around 14 patients were in the cohort, and the authors stated that larger samples and more detailed clinical data are needed. Neither the sequencing platform nor unique molecular identifiers are mentioned in the methods.

Including cysteine and phenylalanine, the CDR3 has 16 amino acids. Of the read, only the CDR3 DNA is kept; its 48 bases are in frame from base 1. V is clipped by 1 base and J by 10 bases, and the sequence between their germline boundaries is 19 bases long. In regard to this clonotype: Its antigen is still unknown. Since a much larger clone is just one base distant, this may be a read error.

RNA was isolated from bulk, unsorted tissue, and RNA quality was assessed with a NanoDrop ND-1000 and an Agilent 2100. For the normal lung samples, distant non-tumor tissue was collected more than 3 cm away from the tumor edge. The donors were newly diagnosed lung cancer patients admitted for thoracic surgery in China from August to November 2014 who had not received prior chemotherapy. The study excluded patients who had received radiotherapy or chemotherapy before or who had another cancer at the same time. Pieces of surgical tissue measuring about 1-2.1 cm3 were kept in RNAlater solution and stored at -80 degrees C until use. The receptor library was made with multiplex PCR. Reads for this sample came from an Illumina HiSeq 2500. TCRbeta libraries were constructed through three rounds of nested PCR with primers (Table S4) according to protocols modified from ARM-PCR. Before sequencing, PCR products in the 200-500 bp range were cut out of the gel and cleaned up using the QIAquick gel extraction kit. Under the source paper's analysis protocol: Trimmomatic was used to clean the reads, FLASH merged the cleaned reads into complete CDR3 sequences, and MiTCR assigned the sequences to V(D)J germline segments. Clonal diversity was computed as the inverse Simpson's index with VDJtools. A read counted as productive if the sequence was in-frame and lacked a premature stop codon. Through fastp at Q25 and MiXCR, TCRdb rebuilt clones from the public reads, retaining in-frame beta chains. Rows with a matching CDR3 protein are joined into one entry that keeps the most common DNA and genes. The V and J calls reflect TCRdb's pipeline rather than the authors' work. A total of 80,000 to 130,000 distinct CDR3 sequences appear in this sample, 65% of them only once. The biggest ten clones account for less than 20% of the sample.

The TCR originated in a man younger than 40 with non-small cell lung cancer. The specimen was distant non-tumor lung tissue. The rearrangement combines TRBV12-3 or TRBV12-4 with TRBJ1-4, with no confident D gene call. The DNA sequence follows: TGTGCCAGCAGTTTAGTCTCGGGCGGCCTAGAGCGAAAACTGTTTTTT. Translated, this gives CASSLVSGGLERKLFF.